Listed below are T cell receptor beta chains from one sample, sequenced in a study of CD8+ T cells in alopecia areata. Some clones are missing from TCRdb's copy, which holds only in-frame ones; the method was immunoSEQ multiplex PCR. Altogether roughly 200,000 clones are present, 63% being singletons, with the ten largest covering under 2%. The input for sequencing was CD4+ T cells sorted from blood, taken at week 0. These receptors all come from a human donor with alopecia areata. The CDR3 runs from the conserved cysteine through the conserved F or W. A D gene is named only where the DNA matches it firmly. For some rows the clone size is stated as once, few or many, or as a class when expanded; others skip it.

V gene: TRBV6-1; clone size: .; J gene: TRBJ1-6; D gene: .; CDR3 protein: CASSEANSPLHF; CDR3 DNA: TGTGCCAGCAGTGAGGCTAATTCACCCCTCCACTTT
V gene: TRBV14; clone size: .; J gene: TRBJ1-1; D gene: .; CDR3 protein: CASSSGFTEAFF; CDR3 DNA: TGTGCCAGCTCATCAGGGTTCACTGAAGCTTTCTTT
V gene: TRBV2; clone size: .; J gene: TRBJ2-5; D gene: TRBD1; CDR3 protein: CASTGQGSGETQYF; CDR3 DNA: TGTGCCAGCACTGGACAGGGATCAGGAGAGACCCAGTACTTC
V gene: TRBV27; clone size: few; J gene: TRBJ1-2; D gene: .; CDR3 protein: CASGVPGRVYGYTF; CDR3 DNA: TGTGCCAGCGGAGTCCCAGGGCGAGTTTATGGCTACACCTTC
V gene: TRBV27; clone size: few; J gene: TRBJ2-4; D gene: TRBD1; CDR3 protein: CASRVRRQGNIQYF; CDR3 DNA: TGTGCCAGCCGAGTTCGGCGACAGGGAAACATTCAGTACTTC
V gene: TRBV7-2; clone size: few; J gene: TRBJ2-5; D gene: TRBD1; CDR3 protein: CASRQTGVETQYF; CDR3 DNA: TGTGCCAGCAGGCAAACAGGGGTCGAGACCCAGTACTTC
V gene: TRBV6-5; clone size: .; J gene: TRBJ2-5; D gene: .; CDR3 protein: CAGSYYSPFQETQYF; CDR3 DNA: TGTGCCGGCAGTTACTACAGCCCTTTCCAAGAGACCCAGTACTTC
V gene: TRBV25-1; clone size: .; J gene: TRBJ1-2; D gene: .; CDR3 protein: CASSDGTETNYGYTF; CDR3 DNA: TGTGCCAGCAGCGACGGGACCGAGACTAACTATGGCTACACCTTC
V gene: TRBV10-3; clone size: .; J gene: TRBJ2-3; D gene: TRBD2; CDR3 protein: CAISSLAGRAGDTQYF; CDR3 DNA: TGTGCCATCAGTTCCCTAGCGGGGCGGGCAGGAGATACGCAGTATTTT
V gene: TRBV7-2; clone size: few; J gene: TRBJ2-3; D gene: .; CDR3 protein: CASSHSSLLGYTQYF; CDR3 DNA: TGTGCCAGCAGCCACAGCTCCCTACTTGGTTATACGCAGTATTTT
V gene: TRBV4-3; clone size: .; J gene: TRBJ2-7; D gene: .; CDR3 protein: CASSHENSEQYF; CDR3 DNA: TGCGCCAGCAGCCATGAAAACTCCGAGCAGTACTTC
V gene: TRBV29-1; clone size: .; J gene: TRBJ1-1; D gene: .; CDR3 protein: CSVRDSEAFF; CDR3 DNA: TGCAGCGTTCGAGACAGTGAAGCTTTCTTT
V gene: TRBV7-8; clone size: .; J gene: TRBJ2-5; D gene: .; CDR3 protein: CASSPRPGLGAQYF; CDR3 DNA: TGTGCCAGCAGCCCCAGACCGGGCCTTGGGGCCCAGTACTTC
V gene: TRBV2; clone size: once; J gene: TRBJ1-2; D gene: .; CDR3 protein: CASSGHSGTVTF; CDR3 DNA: TGTGCCAGCAGTGGCCATTCCGGGACCGTTACCTTC
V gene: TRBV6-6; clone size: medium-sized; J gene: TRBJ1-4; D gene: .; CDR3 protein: CASSPGKEKLFF; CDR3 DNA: TGTGCCAGCAGCCCCGGAAAGGAAAAACTGTTTTTT
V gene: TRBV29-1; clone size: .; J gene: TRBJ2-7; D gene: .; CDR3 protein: CSVESQGSPYEQYF; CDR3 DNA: TGCAGCGTTGAAAGTCAGGGATCCCCCTACGAGCAGTACTTC
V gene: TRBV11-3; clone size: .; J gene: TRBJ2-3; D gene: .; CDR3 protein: CASSLDHGVTDTQYF; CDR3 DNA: TGTGCCAGCAGCTTAGATCATGGGGTAACAGATACGCAGTATTTT
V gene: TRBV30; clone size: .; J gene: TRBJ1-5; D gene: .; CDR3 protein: CAWSVSGVNQPQHF; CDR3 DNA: TGTGCCTGGAGTGTATCGGGGGTCAATCAGCCCCAGCATTTT
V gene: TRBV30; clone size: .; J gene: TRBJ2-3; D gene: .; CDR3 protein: CAWSVGILGPDTQYF; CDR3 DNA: TGTGCCTGGAGTGTCGGGATCCTCGGTCCAGATACGCAGTATTTT
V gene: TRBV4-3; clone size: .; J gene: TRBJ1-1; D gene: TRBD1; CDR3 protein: CASTYSGTGGAEAFF; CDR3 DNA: TGCGCCAGCACCTACTCCGGGACAGGGGGCGCTGAAGCTTTCTTT
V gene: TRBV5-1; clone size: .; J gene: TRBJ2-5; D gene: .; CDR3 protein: CASSLRGPPRDETQYF; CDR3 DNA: TGCGCCAGCAGCTTGAGGGGACCCCCAAGGGACGAGACCCAGTACTTC